Listed here are 10 T cell receptor beta chains from one sample, sequenced in a study of T cells in women clearing cervical HPV infection. Here immunoSEQ multiplex PCR was the method, and the copy in TCRdb shows in-frame clones only, minus some. The listing contains tens of thousands of clones. The material sequenced was blood buffy coat. The receptors here all came from a woman aged 18 to 75 with a cervical HPV16 infection that either progressed to CIN3+ or cleared (not recorded which).

The CDR3 DNA, read in part, is TGCAGTGCTAGCCTACCCGGGACTAGCGGCACAGATACG. Translated: CSASLPGTSGTDT. The full-length CDR3 reads as CSASLPGTSGTDTQYF. The V call is TRBV20-1, the J call TRBJ2-3; 10 bases line up with TRBD2. The read finishes 3 residues shy of the CDR3 end, and the germline J gene is used to complete it. Per the germline V gene, CDR1 is DFQATT and CDR2 is SNEGSKA (reference sequence). V dropped 3 bases and J dropped 1; count of bases not matched to a gene: 7. The CDR3 totals 16 residues.

For this clone: The read is 3 residues too short to cover the CDR3 end, so that end is filled in from the germline J gene. This rearrangement joins TRBV20-1 to TRBJ1-6, with D possibly matching TRBD1 (6 bases). Trimming stripped 3 bases from V and 10 bases from J, with 16 bases between. Germline V gene sequence: CDR1 DFQATT, CDR2 SNEGSKA (reference sequence). This CDR3 has 14 amino acids. CDR3 DNA (partial): TGCAGTGCTAGTAGTGGGGGGGGGCGGTCACCC. Protein: CSASSGGGRSP. The entire CDR3 protein reads CSASSGGGRSPLHF.

In regard to this clone: The CDR3 end lies 3 residues beyond the end of the read and is filled in from the germline J gene. This rearrangement joins TRBV19 to TRBJ2-7; D may be TRBD2 (7 bases). Between the trimmed V and J ends, which lost 5 bases and 4 bases, there was a span of 12 bases. Germline CDR1 LNHDA, CDR2 SQIVND (reference sequence). This CDR3 has 13 amino acids. CDR3 bases read: TGTGCCAGTAGTCCCCGGGGGGCTTACGAG. Amino acids: CASSPRGAYE. The whole CDR3 is CASSPRGAYEQYF.

As to this clone: The CDR3 end lies 3 residues beyond the end of the read and is filled in from the germline J gene. The chain uses TRBV15 and TRBJ2-3, with 7 bases lining up with TRBD2. The CDR3 covers 15 residues. V was clipped by 1 base and J by 0 bases; unmatched bases: 1. Germline V gene lookup returns CDR1 LNHNV and CDR2 YYDKDF (reference sequence). The CDR3 DNA, read in part, is TGTGCCACCAGCAGAGCCGGGGGGAGCACAGATACG. This gives the protein CATSRAGGSTDT. The CDR3 in its entirety is CATSRAGGSTDTQYF.

As regards this clone: The observed sequence ends 3 residues before the CDR3 terminus, with the missing tail filled in from the germline J gene. This rearrangement joins TRBV4-1 to TRBJ1-3; D uncertain. Trimming shortened V by 2 bases and J by 8 bases, and 10 bases separated the two germline ends. Germline V gene lookup returns CDR1 MGHRA and CDR2 YSYEKL. The CDR3 loop spans 13 amino acids. The CDR3 bases that were read are TGCGCCAGCAGCCAACTGGGCGTAGACACC. As protein: CASSQLGVDT. The whole CDR3 protein is CASSQLGVDTIYF.

For this clone: The read gets to within 3 residues of the CDR3 end, and the germline J gene fills in the rest. The chain carries TRBV25-1 and TRBJ1-4; TRBD1 might be the D (6 bases). The CDR3 covers 13 residues. The ends were cut back, 8 bases at V and 8 bases at J, with 15 bases in the middle. In germline, CDR1 is MGHDK, CDR2 SYGVNS. CDR3 bases read: TGTGCCAGCGGGGGCCCAGGGCTCGAAAAA. As protein: CASGGPGLEK. The whole CDR3 protein is CASGGPGLEKLFF.

About this clone: The read is 3 residues too short to cover the CDR3 end, so that end is filled in from the germline J gene. The rearrangement joins TRBV6-2 or TRBV6-3 to TRBJ2-3; TRBD1 matches 8 bases. The germline V gene encodes CDR1 MNHEY and CDR2 SVGEGT. The CDR3 extends over 16 amino acids. The CDR3 bases that were read are TGTGCCAGCAGGCCTCCGGGACAGGAGACCGGTCAGCCG. As protein: CASRPPGQETGQP. The full CDR3 protein reads CASRPPGQETGQPQYF.

Notes on this clone: The read falls 3 residues short of the CDR3 end, and the missing part is taken from the germline J gene. The chain joins TRBV2 to TRBJ1-1; unclear D gene. Germline V CDR1 and CDR2: SNHLY, FYNNEI. This CDR3 is built from 16 residues. The part of the CDR3 DNA that was read is TGTGCCAGCAGTGAAGGGAGCGGTGCTAACACAGATACG. This gives the protein CASSEGSGANTDT. The full-length CDR3 reads as CASSEGSGANTDTAFF.

A remark on this clone: The read ends 3 residues early relative to the CDR3; the germline J gene fills the gap. This sequence joins TRBV2 and TRBJ1-5, with D unresolved. From germline, CDR1 is SNHLY and CDR2 FYNNEI. This CDR3 region has 14 residues. Trimming shortened V by 4 bases and J by 4 bases, and 11 bases separated the two germline ends. The sequenced part of the CDR3 DNA is TGTGCCAGCAGTGTCGGACTGAAGAATCAGCCC. It specifies CASSVGLKNQP. The CDR3 in its entirety is CASSVGLKNQPQHF.

On this clone: The CDR3 extends 3 residues past the end of the read, so its final part is completed from the germline J gene. This chain links TRBV19 with TRBJ2-3; TRBD2 agrees at 12 bases. V was clipped by 3 bases and J by 1 base; unmatched bases: 5. From germline, CDR1 is LNHDA and CDR2 SQIVND (reference sequence). The length of the CDR3 is 17 residues. The DNA read from the CDR3 is TGTGCCAGTAGTATCCTAGCGGGGGGGCGTGGCACAGATACG. This translates into CASSILAGGRGTDT. The full CDR3 reads CASSILAGGRGTDTQYF.